A selection of T cell receptor beta chains follows, all from one sample in a study of blood T cell repertoires in COVID-19. The protocol was immunoSEQ multiplex PCR, while the TCRdb copy is restricted to in-frame clones and leaves out a portion. The sample carries 90,000 to 120,000 clones, 88% recorded once. Sequenced sample: peripheral blood. The source of these receptors is a human donor in a cohort sampled during active COVID-19. Both conserved end residues are part of each CDR3.

J gene: TRBJ2-3
V gene: TRBV13
CDR3 protein: CASRSDRLAGGPSTQYF

J gene: TRBJ2-7
V gene: TRBV6-5
CDR3 protein: CASSYGGAGEQYF

J gene: TRBJ2-3
V gene: TRBV6-5
CDR3 protein: CASSLVEGTTQYF

J gene: TRBJ1-6
V gene: TRBV7-8
CDR3 protein: CASSIREGDSPLHF

J gene: TRBJ1-2
V gene: TRBV6-1
CDR3 protein: CASSEVGTGRGYTF

J gene: TRBJ1-3
V gene: TRBV6-5
CDR3 protein: CASSYRDRGPGNTIYF

J gene: TRBJ2-3
V gene: TRBV5-4
CDR3 protein: CASSLGLARTDTQYF

J gene: TRBJ1-1
V gene: TRBV18
CDR3 protein: CASSPALPGLNTEAFF

J gene: TRBJ2-5
V gene: TRBV30
CDR3 protein: CAWSVNRGRVYF

J gene: TRBJ2-7
V gene: TRBV6-5
CDR3 protein: CASRPLAGERQYF

J gene: TRBJ2-3
V gene: TRBV11-2
CDR3 protein: CASSLGRRGDTQYF

J gene: TRBJ1-1
V gene: TRBV28
CDR3 protein: CASSFRGGAVEAFF

J gene: TRBJ1-4
V gene: TRBV4-2
CDR3 protein: CASSQDLPGGATNEKLFF

J gene: TRBJ2-1
V gene: TRBV6-5
CDR3 protein: CASTGYGGNEQFF

J gene: TRBJ1-1
V gene: TRBV5-4
CDR3 protein: CASSPGTGTRMAFF

J gene: TRBJ2-1
V gene: TRBV4-2
CDR3 protein: CASSQEDRATYNEQFF

J gene: TRBJ2-3
V gene: TRBV27
CDR3 protein: CASSLSIPLDTQYF

J gene: TRBJ2-3
V gene: TRBV7-9
CDR3 protein: CASSLVAAGTDTQYF

J gene: TRBJ2-2
V gene: TRBV7-8
CDR3 protein: CASSLGTVTGELFF

J gene: TRBJ1-2
V gene: TRBV11-2
CDR3 protein: CASSLARFQGAYTF

J gene: TRBJ2-7
V gene: TRBV3-1/TRBV3-2
CDR3 protein: CASSQGPGAPYEQYF

J gene: TRBJ2-5
V gene: TRBV5-4
CDR3 protein: CASSSGGLETQYF

J gene: TRBJ1-3
V gene: TRBV19
CDR3 protein: CASSRRDSLSGNTIYF

J gene: TRBJ2-1
V gene: TRBV4-2
CDR3 protein: CASSQDLGSQRLAGLFSYNEQFF

J gene: TRBJ2-3
V gene: TRBV18
CDR3 protein: CASSPGQGITDTQYF

J gene: TRBJ2-2
V gene: TRBV9
CDR3 protein: CASSVAGGPNTGELFF

J gene: TRBJ1-5
V gene: TRBV5-1
CDR3 protein: CASSLGGRNQPQHF

J gene: TRBJ2-3
V gene: TRBV19
CDR3 protein: CASSDRGGDTQYF

J gene: TRBJ1-4
V gene: TRBV7-9
CDR3 protein: CASSRWAGGEEKLFF

J gene: TRBJ2-1
V gene: TRBV7-3
CDR3 protein: CASSLSGGVISEQFF

J gene: TRBJ1-2
V gene: TRBV2
CDR3 protein: CASSERAVVHLINYGYTF

J gene: TRBJ2-7
V gene: TRBV5-1
CDR3 protein: CASSPPTTGENYEQYF

J gene: TRBJ1-4
V gene: TRBV5-1
CDR3 protein: CATKTGDPNEKLFF

J gene: TRBJ2-3
V gene: TRBV2
CDR3 protein: CASSRLAILADTQYF

J gene: TRBJ1-3
V gene: TRBV30
CDR3 protein: CAWAGSGNTIYF

J gene: TRBJ2-1
V gene: TRBV4-1
CDR3 protein: CASSQDQDRVGNEQFF

J gene: TRBJ1-3
V gene: TRBV18
CDR3 protein: CASSPGTVSGNTIYF

J gene: TRBJ2-1
V gene: TRBV5-1
CDR3 protein: CASSLAGGLPNNEQFF

J gene: TRBJ1-4
V gene: TRBV7-9
CDR3 protein: CASSLGPEGDNEKLFF

J gene: TRBJ2-1
V gene: TRBV27
CDR3 protein: CASSPHGAGGPIYNEQFF

J gene: TRBJ2-3
V gene: TRBV27
CDR3 protein: CASSRWPQGSTDTQYF

J gene: TRBJ1-1
V gene: TRBV29-1
CDR3 protein: CSVERQGRTEAFF

J gene: TRBJ1-1
V gene: TRBV2
CDR3 protein: CASSEAWSVLNTEAFF

J gene: TRBJ2-2
V gene: TRBV5-6
CDR3 protein: CASSLQGRGGELFF

J gene: TRBJ1-3
V gene: TRBV7-2
CDR3 protein: CASSFTGTSGNTIYF

J gene: TRBJ1-2
V gene: TRBV24-1
CDR3 protein: CATSDQEGGLYGYTF

J gene: TRBJ2-3
V gene: TRBV5-1
CDR3 protein: CASRPSGTGADTQYF

J gene: TRBJ2-3
V gene: TRBV5-1
CDR3 protein: CASSLWTGSTDTQYF

J gene: TRBJ2-4
V gene: TRBV6-5
CDR3 protein: CASSFRDRGNIQYF

J gene: TRBJ2-1
V gene: TRBV5-8
CDR3 protein: CASRPPGLWGNEQFF

J gene: TRBJ2-2
V gene: TRBV7-6
CDR3 protein: CASSSGLAGGPSGELFF

J gene: TRBJ2-3
V gene: TRBV11-2
CDR3 protein: CASSLDHRAATDTQYF

J gene: TRBJ1-5
V gene: TRBV15
CDR3 protein: CATSRVNSNQPQHF

J gene: TRBJ2-1
V gene: TRBV27
CDR3 protein: CASSFGRDYNEQFF

J gene: TRBJ2-7
V gene: TRBV5-1
CDR3 protein: CASSPGLAGGIYEQYF

J gene: TRBJ1-2
V gene: TRBV5-1
CDR3 protein: CASSTYRTGDHGYTF

J gene: TRBJ2-1
V gene: TRBV19
CDR3 protein: CASSKIVAGGLIEQFF

J gene: TRBJ2-1
V gene: TRBV7-9
CDR3 protein: CASSFLGRHEQFF